This T cell receptor beta chain was sequenced for a study of OX40 agonist ivuxolimab in advanced cancers. The CDR3 is made up of 12 amino acids. Trimming removed 6 bases at V and 4 bases at J, with 10 bases between. Germline V CDR1 and CDR2: SGHDT, YYEEEE. General study results and limits: Expanded clones belonging to CD8+ T cells outnumbered, on average, those of CD4+. The study observed clonal expansion of CD4+ and CD8+ blood T cells by week 6 at 0.1 to 3.0 mg/kg. Partial responders receiving 0.1-3.0 mg/kg showed among the lowest clonal expansion.

Sampling of blood occurred at baseline, cycle 4 day 1, and cycle 7 day 1. Assay: immunoSEQ multiplex PCR; the TCRdb copy retains only in-frame clones and omits some. The sample includes fewer than 85,000 clones, around four fifths of them seen just once. Turning to this clone: Antigen unknown.

J is TRBJ2-5 and V is TRBV5-6; no firm D call. Sequenced material: CD4+ or CD8+ T cells sorted from blood, taken in a trial of the OX40 agonist ivuxolimab. The sequence was collected from an adult with an advanced solid tumor such as melanoma, head and neck, liver or kidney cancer. In nucleotides, the CDR3 is TGTGCCAGCACCTCCTGGGGAGAGACCCAGTACTTC. This codes for CASTSWGETQYF. The full variable domain, completed using reference TRBV5-6 and TRBJ2-5, is DAGVTQSPTHLIKTRGQQVTLRCSPKSGHDTVSWYQQALGQGPQFIFQYYEEEERQRGNFPDRFSGHQFPNYSSELNVNALLLGDSALYLCASTSWGETQYFGPGTRLLVL.